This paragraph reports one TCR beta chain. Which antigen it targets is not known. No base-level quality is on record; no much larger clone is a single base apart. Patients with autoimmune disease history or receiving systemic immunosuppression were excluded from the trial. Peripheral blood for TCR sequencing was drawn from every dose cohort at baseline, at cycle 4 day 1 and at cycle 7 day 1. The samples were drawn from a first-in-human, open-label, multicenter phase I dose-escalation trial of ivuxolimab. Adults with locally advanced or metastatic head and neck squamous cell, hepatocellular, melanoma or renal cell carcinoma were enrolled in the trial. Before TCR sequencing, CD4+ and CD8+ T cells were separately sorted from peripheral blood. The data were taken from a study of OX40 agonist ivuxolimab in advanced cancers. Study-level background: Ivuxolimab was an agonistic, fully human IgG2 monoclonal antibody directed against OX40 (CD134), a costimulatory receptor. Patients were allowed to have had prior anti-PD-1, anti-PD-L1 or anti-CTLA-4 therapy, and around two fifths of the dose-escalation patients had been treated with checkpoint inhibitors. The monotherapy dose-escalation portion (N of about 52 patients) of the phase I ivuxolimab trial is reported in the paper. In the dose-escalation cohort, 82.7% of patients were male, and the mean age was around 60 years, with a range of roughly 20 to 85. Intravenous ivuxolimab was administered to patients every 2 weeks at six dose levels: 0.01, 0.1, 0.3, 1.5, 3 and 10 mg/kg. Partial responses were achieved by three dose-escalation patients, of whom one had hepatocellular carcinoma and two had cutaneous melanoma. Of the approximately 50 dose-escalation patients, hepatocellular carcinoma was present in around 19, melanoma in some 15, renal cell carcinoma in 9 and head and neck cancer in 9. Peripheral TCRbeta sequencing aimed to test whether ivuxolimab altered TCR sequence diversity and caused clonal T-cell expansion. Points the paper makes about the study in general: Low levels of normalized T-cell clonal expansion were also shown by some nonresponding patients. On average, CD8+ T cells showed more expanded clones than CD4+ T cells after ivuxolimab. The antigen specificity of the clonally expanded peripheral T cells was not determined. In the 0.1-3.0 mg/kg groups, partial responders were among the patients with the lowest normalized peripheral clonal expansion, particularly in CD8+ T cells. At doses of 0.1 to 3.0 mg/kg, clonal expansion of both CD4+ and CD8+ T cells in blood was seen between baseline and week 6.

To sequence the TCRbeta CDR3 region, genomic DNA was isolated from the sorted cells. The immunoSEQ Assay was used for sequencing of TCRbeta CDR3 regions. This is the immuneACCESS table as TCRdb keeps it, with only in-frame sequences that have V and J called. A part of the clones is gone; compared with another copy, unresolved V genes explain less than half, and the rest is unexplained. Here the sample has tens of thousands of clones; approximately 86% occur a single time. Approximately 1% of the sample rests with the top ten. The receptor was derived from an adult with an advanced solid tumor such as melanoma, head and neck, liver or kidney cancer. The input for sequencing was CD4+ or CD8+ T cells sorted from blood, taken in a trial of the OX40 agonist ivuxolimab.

The CDR3 amino acid sequence is: CASSSPGSPEDGYTF. The sequence in DNA is TGTGCCAGCAGTTCCCCGGGGAGTCCTGAGGATGGCTACACCTTC. The receptor chain draws on TRBV28 and TRBJ1-2; no D segment can be confidently identified. V gives up 4 bases and J gives up 6 bases, and the segment between their germline ends measures 18 bases. The CDR1 and CDR2 encoded by the germline V gene are MDHEN and SYDVKM. Spanning cysteine to phenylalanine, the CDR3 consists of 15 amino acids. Just the 45-base CDR3 DNA is kept, in frame starting at base 1.